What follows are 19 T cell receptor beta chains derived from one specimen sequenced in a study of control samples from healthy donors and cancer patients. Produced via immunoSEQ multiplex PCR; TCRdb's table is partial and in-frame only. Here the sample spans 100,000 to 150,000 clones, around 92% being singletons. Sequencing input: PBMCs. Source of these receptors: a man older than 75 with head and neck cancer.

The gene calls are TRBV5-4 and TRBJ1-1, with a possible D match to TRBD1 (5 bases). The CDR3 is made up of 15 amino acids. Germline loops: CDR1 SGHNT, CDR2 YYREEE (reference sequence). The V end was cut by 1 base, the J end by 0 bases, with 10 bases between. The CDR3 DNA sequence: TGTGCCAGCAGCTTGATAGGGGCTTTGAACACTGAAGCTTTCTTT. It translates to CASSLIGALNTEAFF.

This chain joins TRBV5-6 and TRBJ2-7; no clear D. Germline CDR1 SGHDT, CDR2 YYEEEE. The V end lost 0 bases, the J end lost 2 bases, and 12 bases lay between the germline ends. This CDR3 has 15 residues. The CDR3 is CASSLGISPTYEQYF. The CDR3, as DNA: TGTGCCAGCAGCTTGGGTATTAGCCCTACCTACGAGCAGTACTTC.

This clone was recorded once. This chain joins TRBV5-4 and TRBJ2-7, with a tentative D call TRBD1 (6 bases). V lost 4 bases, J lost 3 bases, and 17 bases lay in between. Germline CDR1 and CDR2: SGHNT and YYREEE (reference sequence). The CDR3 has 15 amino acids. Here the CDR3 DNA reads TGTGCCAGCAGCGAGGGACAAGGGGGATTCTACGAGCAGTACTTC. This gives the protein CASSEGQGGFYEQYF.

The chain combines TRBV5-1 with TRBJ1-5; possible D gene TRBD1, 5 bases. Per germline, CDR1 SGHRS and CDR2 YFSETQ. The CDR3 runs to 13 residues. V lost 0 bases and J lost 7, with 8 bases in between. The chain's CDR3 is CASSLEGYQPQHF. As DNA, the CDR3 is TGCGCCAGCAGCTTGGAGGGGTACCAGCCCCAGCATTTT.

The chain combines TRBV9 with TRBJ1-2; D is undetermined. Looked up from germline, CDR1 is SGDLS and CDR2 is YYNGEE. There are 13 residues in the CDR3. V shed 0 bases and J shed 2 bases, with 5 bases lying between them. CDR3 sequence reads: CASSVDTNYGYTF. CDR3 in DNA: TGTGCCAGCAGCGTAGACACGAACTATGGCTACACCTTC.

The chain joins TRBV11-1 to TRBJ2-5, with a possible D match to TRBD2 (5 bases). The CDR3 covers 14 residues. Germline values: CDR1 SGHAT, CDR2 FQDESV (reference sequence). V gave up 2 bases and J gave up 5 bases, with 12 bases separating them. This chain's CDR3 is CASSLFVGSETQYF. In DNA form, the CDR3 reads TGTGCCAGCAGCTTATTCGTAGGGAGTGAGACCCAGTACTTC.

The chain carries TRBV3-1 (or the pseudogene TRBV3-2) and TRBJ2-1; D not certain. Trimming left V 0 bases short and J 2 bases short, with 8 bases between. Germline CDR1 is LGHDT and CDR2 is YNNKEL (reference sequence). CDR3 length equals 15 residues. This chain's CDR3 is CASSQDLGTYNEQFF. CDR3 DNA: TGTGCCAGCAGCCAAGATCTGGGGACCTACAATGAGCAGTTCTTC.

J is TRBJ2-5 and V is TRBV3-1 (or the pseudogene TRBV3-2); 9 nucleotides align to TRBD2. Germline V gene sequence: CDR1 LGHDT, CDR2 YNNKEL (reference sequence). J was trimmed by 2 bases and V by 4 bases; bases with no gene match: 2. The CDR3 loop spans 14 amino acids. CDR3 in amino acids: CASSLLAGQETQYF. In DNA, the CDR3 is TGTGCCAGCAGCCTCCTAGCGGGGCAAGAGACCCAGTACTTC.

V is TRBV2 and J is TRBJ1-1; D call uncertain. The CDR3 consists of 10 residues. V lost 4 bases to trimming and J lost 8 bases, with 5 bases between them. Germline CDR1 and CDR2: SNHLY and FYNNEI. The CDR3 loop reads CASSVAEAFF. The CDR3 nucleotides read TGTGCCAGCAGTGTCGCGGAAGCTTTCTTT.

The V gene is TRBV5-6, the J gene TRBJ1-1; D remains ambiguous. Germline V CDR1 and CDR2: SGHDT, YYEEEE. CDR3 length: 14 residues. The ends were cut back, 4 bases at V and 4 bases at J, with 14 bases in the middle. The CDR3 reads CASSERYFSTEAFF. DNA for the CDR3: TGTGCCAGCAGCGAGAGGTATTTCTCCACTGAAGCTTTCTTT.

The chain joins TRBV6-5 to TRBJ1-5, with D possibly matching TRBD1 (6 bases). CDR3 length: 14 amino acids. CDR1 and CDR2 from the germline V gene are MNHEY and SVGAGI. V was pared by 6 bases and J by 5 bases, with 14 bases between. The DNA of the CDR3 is TGTGCCAGCAGCCCCACAGGGACTTATCAGCCCCAGCATTTT. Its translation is CASSPTGTYQPQHF.

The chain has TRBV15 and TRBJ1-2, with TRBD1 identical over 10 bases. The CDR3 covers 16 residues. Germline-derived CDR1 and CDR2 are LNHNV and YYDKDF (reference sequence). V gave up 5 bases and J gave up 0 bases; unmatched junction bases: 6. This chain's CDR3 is CATSGDRGNPNYGYTF. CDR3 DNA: TGTGCCACCAGCGGGGACAGGGGCAATCCTAACTATGGCTACACCTTC.

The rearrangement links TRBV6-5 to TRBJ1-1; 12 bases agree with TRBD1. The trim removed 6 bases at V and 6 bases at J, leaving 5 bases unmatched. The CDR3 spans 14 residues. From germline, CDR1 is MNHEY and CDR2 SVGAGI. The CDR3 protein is CASRQGQGASEAFF. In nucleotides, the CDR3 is TGTGCCAGCAGACAGGGACAGGGGGCGTCTGAAGCTTTCTTT.

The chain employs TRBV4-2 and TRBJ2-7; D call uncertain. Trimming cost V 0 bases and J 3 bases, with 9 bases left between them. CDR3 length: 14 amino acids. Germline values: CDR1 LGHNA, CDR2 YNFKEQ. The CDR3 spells CASSQDRQSYEQYF. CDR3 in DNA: TGTGCCAGCAGCCAAGATCGGCAAAGCTACGAGCAGTACTTC.

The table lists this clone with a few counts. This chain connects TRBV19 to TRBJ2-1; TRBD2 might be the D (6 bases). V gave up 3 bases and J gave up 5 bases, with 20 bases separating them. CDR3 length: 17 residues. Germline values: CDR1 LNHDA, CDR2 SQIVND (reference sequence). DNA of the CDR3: TGTGCCAGTAGTATTCGGGCCACGGGACTCGGACACAATGAGCAGTTCTTC. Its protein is CASSIRATGLGHNEQFF.

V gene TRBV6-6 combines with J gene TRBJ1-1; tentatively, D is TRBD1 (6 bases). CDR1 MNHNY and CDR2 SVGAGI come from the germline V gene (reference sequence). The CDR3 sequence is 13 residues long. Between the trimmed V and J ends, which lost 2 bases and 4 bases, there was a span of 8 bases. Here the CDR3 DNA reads TGTGCCAGCAGTTACGGAGGGGGCACTGAAGCTTTCTTT. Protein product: CASSYGGGTEAFF.

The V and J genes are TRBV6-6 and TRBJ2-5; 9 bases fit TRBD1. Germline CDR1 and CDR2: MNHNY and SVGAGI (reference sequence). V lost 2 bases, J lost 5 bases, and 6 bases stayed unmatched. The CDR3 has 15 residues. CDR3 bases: TGTGCCAGCAGTTACCTAACAGGGGGCCTGGAGACCCAGTACTTC. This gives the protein CASSYLTGGLETQYF.

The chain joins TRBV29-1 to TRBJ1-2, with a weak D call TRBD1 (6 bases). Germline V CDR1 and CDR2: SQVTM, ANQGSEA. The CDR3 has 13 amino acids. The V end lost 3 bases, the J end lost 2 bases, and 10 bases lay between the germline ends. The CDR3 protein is CSVDTGTNYGYTF. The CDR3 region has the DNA TGCAGCGTTGACACCGGGACAAACTATGGCTACACCTTC.

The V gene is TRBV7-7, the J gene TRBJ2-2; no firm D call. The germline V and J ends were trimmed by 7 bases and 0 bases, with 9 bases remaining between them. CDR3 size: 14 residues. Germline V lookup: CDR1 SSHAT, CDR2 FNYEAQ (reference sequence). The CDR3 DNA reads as TGTGCCAGCACCTCAGACTCGAACACCGGGGAGCTGTTTTTT. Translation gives CASTSDSNTGELFF.